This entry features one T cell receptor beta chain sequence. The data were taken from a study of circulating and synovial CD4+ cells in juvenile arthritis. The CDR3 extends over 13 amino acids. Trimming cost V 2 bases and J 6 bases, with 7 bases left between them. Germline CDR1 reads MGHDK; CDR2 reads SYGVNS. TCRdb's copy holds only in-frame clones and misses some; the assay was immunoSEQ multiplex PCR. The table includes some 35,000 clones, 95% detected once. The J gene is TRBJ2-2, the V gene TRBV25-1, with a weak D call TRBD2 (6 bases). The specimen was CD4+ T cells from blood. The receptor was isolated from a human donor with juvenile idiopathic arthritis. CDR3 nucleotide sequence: TGTGCCAGCAGTGAAGGAGGGGCCGGGGAGCTGTTTTTT. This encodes CASSEGGAGELFF.